The rows below give T cell receptor beta chains drawn from one sample of a study of patients and donors after allogeneic stem cell transplantation. Using its own MiXCR run on the RT-PCR reads, TCRdb lists one record per CDR3 protein. The sample gives under 170,000 distinct CDR3 sequences, over 35% of which show up once; about 50% is in the top ten. Sequenced: blood, either unsorted or a sorted T cell fraction (not recorded which). The receptors originated from a human donor who was either an allogeneic HSCT recipient or a stem cell or donor lymphocyte infusion donor (not recorded which). It is not recorded whose cells these are; they may come from a transplant donor. The CDR3 runs from the conserved cysteine through the conserved F or W. D genes are given only for firm matches. Some rows mark clone size as missing; the rest say once, few, many or name a class of expanded clone.

clone_size | d_call | j_call | v_call | cdr3_aa | cdr3_nt
. | . | TRBJ2-5 | TRBV25-1 | CASSRVGQETQYF | TGTGCCAGCAGTAGGGTCGGCCAAGAGACCCAGTACTTC
. | TRBD1 | TRBJ1-1 | TRBV28 | CASSWDRGGTEAFF | TGTGCCAGCAGTTGGGACAGGGGTGGGACTGAAGCTTTCTTT
. | . | TRBJ1-5 | TRBV5-5 | CASSLLDSNQPQHF | TGTGCCAGCAGCTTGTTGGATAGCAATCAGCCCCAGCATTTT
once | . | TRBJ2-7 | TRBV20-1 | CSASLGNEQYF | TGCAGTGCGTCCCTCGGGAACGAGCAGTACTTC
. | . | TRBJ1-1 | TRBV7-2 | CASSSRGRDTEAFF | TGTGCCAGCAGCTCGAGGGGTAGGGACACTGAAGCTTTCTTT
. | . | TRBJ1-1 | TRBV7-9 | CASSPGGQTNTEAFF | TGTGCCAGCAGCCCTGGGGGTCAGACGAACACTGAAGCTTTCTTT
few | . | TRBJ1-5 | TRBV27 | CASSLGGSSQPQHF | TGTGCCAGCAGTTTAGGGGGATCGAGTCAGCCCCAGCATTTT
few | . | TRBJ1-3 | TRBV6-5 | CATTEGSGNTIYF | TGTGCCACCACCGAGGGGTCTGGAAACACCATATATTTT
few | TRBD1 | TRBJ1-3 | TRBV6-5 | CASSYRGGGNTIYF | TGTGCCAGCAGTTACCGAGGGGGCGGAAACACCATATATTTT
. | . | TRBJ1-1 | TRBV28 | CASTRGWNTEAFF | TGTGCCAGCACGCGGGGCTGGAACACTGAAGCTTTCTTT
few | . | TRBJ1-3 | TRBV5-1 | CASSLAGYGNGNTIYF | TGCGCCAGCAGCTTGGCCGGATACGGAAATGGAAACACCATATATTTT
. | . | TRBJ2-1 | TRBV20-1 | CSASPVHLYNEQFF | TGCAGTGCCTCCCCGGTCCATCTTTACAATGAGCAGTTCTTC
. | TRBD2 | TRBJ2-2 | TRBV7-2 | CASSSPGGGTTGELFF | TGTGCCAGCAGCTCCCCTGGCGGGGGGACGACCGGGGAGCTGTTTTTT
few | . | TRBJ1-3 | TRBV5-6 | CASSLPQRGPGNTIYF | TGTGCCAGCAGCTTACCCCAGCGGGGGCCTGGAAACACCATATATTTT
. | TRBD1 | TRBJ1-2 | TRBV6-5 | CASSLETGTGYTF | TGTGCCAGCAGTTTAGAGACAGGGACTGGCTACACCTTC
. | . | TRBJ1-2 | TRBV7-9 | CASSLETGANYGYTF | TGTGCCAGCAGCTTAGAGACAGGAGCTAACTATGGCTACACCTTC
. | . | TRBJ1-1 | TRBV14 | CASSQLRGTEAFF | TGTGCCAGCAGCCAACTGAGGGGCACTGAAGCTTTCTTT
few | . | TRBJ1-5 | TRBV13 | CASSFGPGSNQPQHF | TGTGCCAGCAGCTTTGGACCCGGGAGCAATCAGCCCCAGCATTTT